The T cell receptor beta chain described here comes from a study of ipilimumab plus nivolumab after autologous stem cell transplantation. In germline, CDR1 is LGHNA, CDR2 YNFKEQ. Trimming pared 1 base from V and 12 bases from J, leaving 10 bases between. There are 12 residues in the CDR3. Sequencing used immunoSEQ multiplex PCR; TCRdb keeps in-frame clones, though not all of them. This table holds 16,000 or so clones, over 60% found once. The sequenced sample was PBMCs, obtained in a trial of ipilimumab plus nivolumab as post-transplant consolidation. The V gene is TRBV4-2, the J gene TRBJ2-1; maybe TRBD2 (7 bases). The clonotype originates from a male donor with diffuse large B-cell lymphoma. CDR3 sequence reads: CASSQGRGAQFF. In nucleotides, the CDR3 is TGTGCCAGCAGCCAAGGACGGGGGGCGCAGTTCTTC.